The 24 T cell receptor beta chains below come from one sample, sequenced in a study of blood T cell repertoires in COVID-19. Only in-frame clones appear in the TCRdb table, and some are missing; sequencing was by immunoSEQ multiplex PCR. The sample shows some 200,000 clones, 84% of them seen only once. Sequencing used peripheral blood. Receptors were obtained from a woman aged 40 to 49 who had recovered from COVID-19.

This chain joins TRBV6-5 and TRBJ1-3; unclear D gene. This CDR3 has 15 amino acids. Looked up from germline, CDR1 is MNHEY and CDR2 is SVGAGI. Trimming shortened V by 2 bases and J by 1 base, and 9 bases separated the two germline ends. In DNA form, the CDR3 reads TGTGCCAGCAGTTACACCCCCGCGTCTGGAAACACCATATATTTT. It specifies CASSYTPASGNTIYF.

This chain joins TRBV7-3 and TRBJ2-5; D may be TRBD2 (6 bases). The CDR3 consists of 13 residues. The ends were cut back, 3 bases at V and 1 base at J, with 6 bases in the middle. The germline gives CDR1 SGHTA, CDR2 FQGTGA. The CDR3 region is CASSFSGQETQYF. Written as DNA, the CDR3 is TGTGCCAGCAGCTTTAGCGGCCAAGAGACCCAGTACTTC.

DNA of the CDR3: TGTGCCAGCAGGGGACTAGTCTACGAGCAGTACTTC. This gives the protein CASRGLVYEQYF. V usage is TRBV28 and J usage is TRBJ2-7, with TRBD2 matching over 8 bases. The CDR3 loop spans 12 amino acids. The germline gives CDR1 MDHEN, CDR2 SYDVKM. The trim removed 6 bases at V and 3 bases at J, leaving 1 base unmatched.

V usage is TRBV27 and J usage is TRBJ2-7; D is perhaps TRBD1 (5 bases). The CDR3 has 15 residues. V gave up 6 bases and J gave up 0 bases, with 15 bases separating them. Germline V gives CDR1 MNHEY, CDR2 SMNVEV (reference sequence). As DNA, the CDR3 is TGTGCCAGCAGCCCCCGAGCGCAGGGCTCCTACGAGCAGTACTTC. This gives the protein CASSPRAQGSYEQYF.

CDR3 region: CASMPGRGHPYEQYF. DNA of the CDR3: TGTGCCAGCATGCCAGGTAGGGGTCATCCCTACGAGCAGTACTTC. The genes are TRBV3-1 (or the pseudogene TRBV3-2) and TRBJ2-7; D perhaps matches TRBD1 (5 bases). Germline values: CDR1 LGHDT, CDR2 YNNKEL (reference sequence). The V and J ends lost 7 bases and 2 bases respectively, with 18 bases between them. This CDR3 has 15 amino acids.

The gene calls are TRBV7-2 and TRBJ2-1, with 10 bases identical to TRBD2. This CDR3 comprises 13 residues. Germline CDR1 is SGHTA and CDR2 is FQGNSA. Trimming cost V 0 bases and J 15 bases; bases outside gene matches: 5. The CDR3 nucleotides are TGTGCCAGCAGCTTAGCGCTAGCGGGGGCGGTGTTCTTC. Protein sequence: CASSLALAGAVFF.

CDR3 sequence: CASSVLQGDLMNTEAFF. The CDR3 region has the DNA TGTGCCAGCAGCGTACTACAGGGGGACCTCATGAACACTGAAGCTTTCTTT. This sequence joins TRBV7-6 and TRBJ1-1; TRBD1 agrees at 8 bases. Trimming took 5 bases from V and 0 from J; bases not matched to a gene: 11. The germline V gene has CDR1 SGHVS and CDR2 FNYEAQ. The CDR3 spans 17 residues.

The V and J genes are TRBV5-1 and TRBJ1-4; D gene ambiguous. The CDR3 sequence is 15 residues long. V lost 0 bases, J lost 4 bases, and 10 bases lay in between. CDR1 and CDR2 from the germline V gene are SGHRS and YFSETQ. The CDR3 here is CASSLAEHGNEKLFF. CDR3 DNA: TGCGCCAGCAGCTTGGCCGAGCATGGTAATGAAAAACTGTTTTTT.

This chain joins TRBV19 and TRBJ1-5; D is uncertain. CDR1 LNHDA and CDR2 SQIVND come from the germline V gene (reference sequence). Trimming took off 3 bases at V and 5 bases at J, with 17 bases between the two ends. The CDR3 sequence is 16 residues long. The CDR3 nucleotides read TGTGCCAGTAGTATGGGCTCCCCGCGGGCGGATCAGCCCCAGCATTTT. Its protein is CASSMGSPRADQPQHF.

This chain uses TRBV6-6 with TRBJ1-2; a possible D gene is TRBD1 (5 bases). The V end was cut by 7 bases, the J end by 4 bases, with 22 bases between. The V gene's germline CDR1 is MNHNY and CDR2 SVGAGI (reference sequence). There are 16 residues in the CDR3. Here the CDR3 DNA reads TGTGCCAGCACCCTTGACAGCCCGATAAATGGCTATGGCTACACCTTC. Amino acids: CASTLDSPINGYGYTF.

A single count supports this clone. The CDR3 DNA sequence: TGTGCCAGCAGTGACCTCTACGAGCAGTACTTC. Protein product: CASSDLYEQYF. This chain links TRBV25-1 with TRBJ2-7; D is ambiguous. Trimming took 3 bases from V and 3 from J, leaving 3 bases between them. CDR1 is MGHDK and CDR2 is SYGVNS in the germline V gene. The CDR3 has 11 residues.

V and J are TRBV6-6 and TRBJ2-3, with a tentative D call TRBD1 (6 bases). CDR1 is MNHNY, CDR2 SVGAGI, per germline (reference sequence). Trimming stripped 5 bases from V and 5 bases from J, with 8 bases between. This CDR3 is built from 12 residues. DNA of the CDR3: TGTGCCAGCAGTCCAGGGGTAGATACGCAGTATTTT. Translating it yields CASSPGVDTQYF.

This clone was detected only once. The chain employs TRBV12-5 and TRBJ1-1; weak D call: TRBD1 (6 bases). CDR1 and CDR2 (germline): LGHNT, FRNRAP. CDR3 length: 16 amino acids. The V end lost 4 bases, the J end lost 4 bases, and 19 bases lay between the germline ends. In nucleotides, the CDR3 is TGTGCTAGTGGTTCGTTCCGGCAACAGGGACGCACTGAAGCTTTCTTT. Translated, it gives CASGSFRQQGRTEAFF.

As for this clone: The junction and the germline gene differ at one end; a read error may be behind it. This chain joins TRBV7-2 and TRBJ2-3; TRBD2 might be the D (6 bases). CDR1 is SGHTA, CDR2 FQGNSA, per germline. The CDR3 has 11 amino acids. The CDR3 nucleotides read TGTGCCAGCAGCTTCGGGGGTGAGGCGAATTTT. This gives the protein CASSFGGEANF.

This clone was recorded only once. The V call is TRBV6-5, the J call TRBJ2-1, with 9 bases lining up with TRBD2. V lost 4 bases to trimming and J lost 3 bases; unmatched junction nucleotides: 1. This CDR3 has 14 amino acids. The germline V gene has CDR1 MNHEY and CDR2 SVGAGI. The CDR3: CASSSRGGYNEQFF. The CDR3 nucleotides read TGTGCCAGCAGTTCGCGGGGGGGCTACAATGAGCAGTTCTTC.

In its sample, this clone was seen a few times. V usage is TRBV4-2 and J usage is TRBJ1-2; a possible D gene is TRBD1 (5 bases). This CDR3 contains 21 residues. The germline V gene has CDR1 LGHNA and CDR2 YNFKEQ. Trimming took 0 bases from V and 3 from J, leaving 29 bases between them. The CDR3 coding sequence is TGTGCCAGCAGCCAAGATTTGATTGTGCCGGTAGCGGGGGTGTATGACTATGGCTACACCTTC. It specifies CASSQDLIVPVAGVYDYGYTF.

The rearrangement uses TRBV7-3 and TRBJ2-3; D is ambiguous. Trimming stripped 0 bases from V and 5 bases from J, with 12 bases between. Per germline, CDR1 SGHTA and CDR2 FQGTGA. The CDR3 is made up of 15 amino acids. The DNA for the CDR3 is TGTGCCAGCAGCTTAACGAGCAGCGCTATAGATACGCAGTATTTT. Protein product: CASSLTSSAIDTQYF. Full variable domain (remainder filled in from reference TRBV7-3 and TRBJ2-3): GAGVSQTPSNKVTEKGKYVELRCDPISGHTALYWYRQSLGQGPEFLIYFQGTGAADDSGLPNDRFFAVRPEGSVSTLKIQRTERGDSAVYLCASSLTSSAIDTQYFGPGTRLTVL.

There are a few counts of this clone. The chain is built from TRBV3-1 (or the pseudogene TRBV3-2) and TRBJ1-1; no reliable D call. The CDR3 extends over 13 amino acids. Germline V lookup: CDR1 LGHDT, CDR2 YNNKEL (reference sequence). With 2 bases removed from V and 0 bases from J, the gap between germline ends came to 4 bases. CDR3 sequence: CASSQNMNTEAFF. The CDR3 DNA follows: TGTGCCAGCAGCCAAAACATGAACACTGAAGCTTTCTTT.

V and J are TRBV4-3 and TRBJ2-1; 7 bases are shared with TRBD2. Germline trimming cut 0 bases from V and 3 bases from J; bases unmatched to any gene: 5. CDR1 is LGHNA, CDR2 YSLEER, per germline. The CDR3 runs to 16 residues. CDR3 amino acids: CASSQDPGGYYNEQFF. CDR3 DNA sequence: TGCGCCAGCAGCCAAGATCCGGGGGGTTACTACAATGAGCAGTTCTTC.

The chain is built from TRBV7-9 and TRBJ2-1; tentative D call: TRBD1 (6 bases). The CDR3 has 11 residues. Trimming removed 9 bases from V and 7 bases from J, with 10 bases in between. CDR1 is SEHNR and CDR2 is FQNEAQ in the germline V gene (reference sequence). CDR3 loop: CASNRENEQFF. The CDR3 nucleotides are TGTGCCAGTAACAGGGAAAATGAGCAGTTCTTC.

The CDR3 spells CASSLLGPDTQYF. DNA of the CDR3: TGTGCCAGCAGCTTACTGGGGCCAGATACGCAGTATTTT. This chain links TRBV7-3 with TRBJ2-3; a possible D gene is TRBD1 (5 bases). The CDR3 sequence is 13 residues long. CDR1 and CDR2 (germline): SGHTA, FQGTGA. V lost 2 bases, J lost 4 bases, and 7 bases lay in between.

Points on this clone: Its ends do not fully match the called genes, so a read error is possible. This chain links TRBV18 with TRBJ2-3; perhaps TRBD1 as D (6 bases). The CDR3 runs 12 residues. Looked up from germline, CDR1 is KGHSH and CDR2 is LQKENI. CDR3 loop: CASSPNRVLLDF. The CDR3 coding sequence is TGTGCCAGCTCACCCAACAGGGTCCTCTTGGATTTT.

The chain is built from TRBV29-1 and TRBJ2-5; D call uncertain. This CDR3 spans 13 amino acids. Per the germline V gene, CDR1 is SQVTM and CDR2 is ANQGSEA. With 4 bases removed from V and 2 bases from J, the gap between germline ends came to 11 bases. DNA of the CDR3: TGCAGCGTTGTCGGTGGTATTCAAGAGACCCAGTACTTC. Protein sequence: CSVVGGIQETQYF.

This clone was picked up a small number of times. This chain connects TRBV5-1 to TRBJ1-6; tentative D call: TRBD1 (5 bases). The V gene's germline CDR1 is SGHRS and CDR2 YFSETQ. V lost 1 base, J lost 3 bases, and 11 bases lay in between. This CDR3 is 16 amino acids long. The CDR3 DNA is TGCGCCAGCAGCTTGTCGGGGGGATACTATAATTCACCCCTCCACTTT. It is translated as CASSLSGGYYNSPLHF.